Described below is a single T cell receptor (beta chain) sequence and its context. Clones were read by immunoSEQ multiplex PCR, and TCRdb kept only the in-frame ones, dropping some. Of fewer than 300,000 clones in the sample, 80% to 90% were seen once. This record comes from a study of blood T cell repertoires in COVID-19. Study at large: T cells, B-cell-depleted T cells, or PBMCs provided the cDNA or gDNA that served as material.

This CDR3 comprises 15 residues. Germline trimming cut 5 bases from V and 7 bases from J; bases unmatched to any gene: 5. CDR1 and CDR2 (germline): KGHSH, LQKENI. The chain couples TRBV18 to TRBJ1-6, with TRBD1 matching over 10 bases. The origin of this receptor is a woman younger than 45 with COVID-19, enrolled during active disease. Material: peripheral blood. The CDR3 loop reads CASSFRDRGNSPLHF. The CDR3 DNA follows: TGTGCCAGCTCATTCCGGGACAGGGGAAATTCACCCCTCCACTTT.